These 20 T cell receptor beta chains were sequenced from one sample in a study of blood T cells in healthy people across ages. Primed by a sample-barcoded 5' primer and a J-beta primer mix, a second PCR proceeded for about 6 to 11 cycles. TCRdb reprocessed the 5' RACE reads with MiXCR, giving one entry per CDR3 protein. Of 800,000 to 950,000 distinct CDR3 sequences in the sample, approximately 35% are singletons; the top ten hold roughly 13%. The sample was blood. These receptor sequences come from a man aged 18 to 30 in good health.

The chain joins TRBV25-1 to TRBJ1-4; TRBD1 is a possible D gene (6 bases). Germline-derived CDR1 and CDR2 are MGHDK and SYGVNS. V lost 10 bases to trimming and J lost 7 bases, with 22 bases between them. CDR3 length: 15 residues. CDR3 loop: CANSEGGGLGEKLFF. In DNA form, the CDR3 reads TGTGCCAACAGCGAAGGGGGAGGATTAGGTGAAAAACTGTTTTTT.

As for this clonotype: Relative to the germline gene, one junction end is altered; a read error may explain this. This chain links TRBV14 with TRBJ2-6; D is perhaps TRBD2 (5 bases). The CDR3 totals 16 residues. Germline V gene sequence: CDR1 SGHDN, CDR2 FVKESK. Written as DNA, the CDR3 is TGTGCCAGCAGCCCTCAGGAGGCCTCTGGGACCAACGTCCTGACTTTC. It codes for CASSPQEASGTNVLTF.

The chain combines TRBV7-3 with TRBJ1-6; D is unresolved. V lost 5 bases to trimming and J lost 10 bases, with 9 bases between them. The V gene's germline CDR1 is SGHTA and CDR2 FQGTGA. The CDR3 has 12 residues. CDR3 nucleotide sequence: TGTGCCAGCAGCGAAGGAGGATCACCCCTCCACTTT. Translation: CASSEGGSPLHF.

This clonotype was picked up a small number of times. The chain carries TRBV7-2 and TRBJ2-7; 9 nucleotides agree with TRBD2. This CDR3 is 15 amino acids long. V shed 5 bases and J 1 base; nucleotides not matched to a gene: 6. Germline-derived CDR1 and CDR2 are SGHTA and FQGNSA. The CDR3 bases are TGTGCCAGCAGCACCCAGCGGGGGGAGTCCTACGAGCAGTACTTC. Amino acids: CASSTQRGESYEQYF.

As concerns this clonotype: A read error may account for a junction end that differs from germline. The V gene is TRBV30, the J gene TRBJ1-2; D is undetermined. This CDR3 is built from 13 residues. Per germline, CDR1 GTSNPN and CDR2 SVGIG (reference sequence). The CDR3 DNA is TGTGTCTGGAGCCAAGGTTCTTCCTATGGCTACACCTTC. It codes for CVWSQGSSYGYTF.

This clonotype was counted between two and nine times. This chain uses TRBV7-9 with TRBJ1-1, with TRBD1 matching over 9 bases. Germline V gives CDR1 SEHNR, CDR2 FQNEAQ (reference sequence). Trimming cost V 5 bases and J 10 bases; bases outside gene matches: 8. The CDR3 length is 13 residues. CDR3 sequence reads: CASSTAGTGRAFF. As DNA, the CDR3 is TGTGCCAGCAGCACCGCCGGGACAGGGAGAGCTTTCTTT.

The CDR3: CSAREYFQETQFF. The CDR3 DNA sequence: TGCAGTGCTAGAGAATACTTCCAAGAGACCCAGTTCTTC. The V gene is TRBV20-1, the J gene TRBJ2-5; D remains ambiguous. The J call may not be correct, given that the DNA end is closer to TRBJ2-1. CDR3 size: 13 residues. CDR1 DFQATT and CDR2 SNEGSKA come from the germline V gene (reference sequence).

The rearrangement links TRBV7-9 to TRBJ2-3, with 8 bases fitting TRBD2. Trimming took 5 bases from V and 4 from J; bases not matched to a gene: 5. This CDR3 region has 14 residues. Germline CDR1 is SEHNR and CDR2 is FQNEAQ (reference sequence). CDR3 bases: TGTGCCAGCAGCCGAACGGGGGGGTCAGATACGCAGTATTTT. It specifies CASSRTGGSDTQYF. Variable domain in full (rest from reference TRBV7-9 and TRBJ2-3): DTGVSQNPRHKITKRGQNVTFRCDPISEHNRLYWYRQTLGQGPEFLTYFQNEAQLEKSRLLSDRFSAERPKGSFSTLEIQRTEQGDSAMYLCASSRTGGSDTQYFGPGTRLTVL.

The chain recombines TRBV21-1 with TRBJ2-1. TRBV21-1 is designated a pseudogene. The CDR3 extends over 16 amino acids. The DNA for the CDR3 is TGTGCCAGCAGTAAGGGAACAGACTTGGGGTACAATGAGCAGTTCTTC. Protein product: CASSKGTDLGYNEQFF.

This clonotype was found a few times. The chain uses TRBV12-3 or TRBV12-4 and TRBJ2-4; D ambiguous. This CDR3 has 16 amino acids. V lost 3 bases and J 0 bases, leaving 12 bases between the germline ends. CDR3 protein: CASSFRVMGAKNIQYF. The CDR3 DNA sequence: TGTGCCAGCAGTTTTCGCGTCATGGGAGCCAAAAACATTCAGTACTTC.

This clonotype appeared once. The chain employs TRBV7-2 and TRBJ2-3, with 7 bases lining up with TRBD1. The CDR3 totals 19 residues. With 3 bases clipped from V and 0 bases from J, the junction kept 15 bases outside the gene matches. The germline V gene encodes CDR1 SGHTA and CDR2 FQGNSA. The CDR3 nucleotides read TGTGCCAGCAGCTTGGGGTCAGGGGGATGGTGGGGCAGCACAGATACGCAGTATTTT. Residues: CASSLGSGGWWGSTDTQYF.

This clonotype has only a few counts. V gene TRBV20-1 combines with J gene TRBJ1-3; D gene ambiguous. Trimming pared 5 bases from V and 0 bases from J, leaving 11 bases between. Germline V gene data show CDR1 as DFQATT and CDR2 as SNEGSKA (reference sequence). This CDR3 contains 14 residues. DNA for the CDR3: TGCAGTGCTCGCGGACCTGTCTCTGGAAACACCATATATTTT. Protein sequence: CSARGPVSGNTIYF.

The sample holds many counts of this clonotype. The chain employs TRBV10-3 and TRBJ2-3; 9 bases line up with TRBD2. Germline CDR1 ENHRY, CDR2 SYGVKD. V lost 7 bases to trimming and J lost 0 bases; unmatched junction nucleotides: 2. This CDR3 has 14 residues. Here the CDR3 DNA reads TGTGCCATCATGGCGGGAGGGAGCACAGATACGCAGTATTTT. It is translated as CAIMAGGSTDTQYF.

In DNA form, the CDR3 reads TGTGCCAGCAAAGGAGGGGGCAAGGCCTATAATTCACCCCTCCACTTT. Protein: CASKGGGKAYNSPLHF. The chain combines TRBV6-6 with TRBJ1-6, with TRBD1 identical over 7 bases. The V gene end was trimmed by 7 bases and the J gene end by 2 bases; junction bases not matched to a gene: 8. This CDR3 comprises 16 residues. Germline-derived CDR1 and CDR2 are MNHNY and SVGAGI (reference sequence).

This sequence joins TRBV6-5 and TRBJ1-2, with no clear D. Per germline, CDR1 MNHEY and CDR2 SVGAGI. Trimming removed 3 bases at V and 4 bases at J, with 12 bases between. CDR3 length equals 14 residues. The CDR3, as DNA: TGTGCCAGCAGTTATGGTTACAGACCCTATGGCTACACCTTC. Its protein is CASSYGYRPYGYTF.

This clonotype has a handful of counts. The chain is built from TRBV4-1 and TRBJ2-3; D unresolved. Trimming left V 0 bases short and J 4 bases short, with 8 bases between. The CDR3 totals 14 residues. Per the germline V gene, CDR1 is MGHRA and CDR2 is YSYEKL. The CDR3 nucleotides are TGCGCCAGCAGCCAAGACCGGGCTTCAGATACGCAGTATTTT. Its translation is CASSQDRASDTQYF.

On this clonotype: It may be a read error: a sequence one base away is much more abundant. The chain recombines TRBV7-2 with TRBJ2-7; either TRBD1 or TRBD2 may fit D (5 bases each). CDR3 length equals 16 residues. CDR1 and CDR2 from the germline V gene are SGHTA and FQGNSA. CDR3 protein: CACSKSGREPLYEQYF. The CDR3 nucleotides are TGTGCCTGCAGCAAAAGTGGCAGGGAGCCACTCTACGAGCAGTACTTC.

Concerning this clonotype itself: This may stem from a read error, because a much larger clone lies one nucleotide away. The V gene is TRBV14, the J gene TRBJ2-5; 7 nucleotides match TRBD1. The better agreement between TRBJ2-7 and the DNA end casts doubt on the J call. The CDR3 has 14 amino acids. Germline CDR1 SGHDN, CDR2 FVKESK. CDR3 amino acids: CASSHPYRGSEQYF. The CDR3 region has the DNA TGTGCCAGCAGCCACCCATACAGGGGAAGCGAGCAGTACTTC.

This clonotype occurred a few times. The chain links TRBV7-2 to TRBJ1-4; maybe TRBD1 (6 bases). Germline assignment: CDR1 SGHTA and CDR2 FQGNSA. CDR3 length: 15 residues. Trimming cost V 5 bases and J 0 bases, with 10 bases left between them. The CDR3 loop is CASSPNRATNEKLFF. The CDR3 bases are TGTGCCAGCAGCCCAAACAGGGCAACTAATGAAAAACTGTTTTTT.

This clonotype has a handful of counts. The chain carries TRBV18 and TRBJ1-1; unclear D gene. This CDR3 comprises 15 residues. The V end was cut by 6 bases, the J end by 0 bases, with 14 bases between. From germline, CDR1 is KGHSH and CDR2 LQKENI. The CDR3 protein is CASSPTSGVNTEAFF. CDR3 bases: TGTGCCAGCTCCCCAACCTCGGGAGTGAACACTGAAGCTTTCTTT.